This T cell receptor (beta chain) was profiled in a study of T-cell reconstitution after alpha-beta-depleted transplantation in children (dated by TCRdb to about 2016). About the study as a whole: T-cell immune reconstitution after TCRalphabeta/CD19-depleted allogeneic hematopoietic cell transplantation in children was quantitatively tracked in the study by means of TCR repertoire profiling.

Worth noting for this clonotype: This receptor's antigen is unknown. A much larger clonotype is one base distant, so this may be a read error.

Library preparation used PCR. The reads were generated on an Illumina HiSeq 2500. TCR library preparation used molecular barcoding, with unique molecular identifiers applied to normalize quantification of the TCRbeta repertoire. The public reads were run again by TCRdb, first through fastp at Q25 and then through MiXCR, and only productive beta chains were kept. Rows matching on CDR3 protein sequence are summarized as one entry with the most common DNA and genes. The sample table records over 85,000 distinct CDR3 sequences; 10% of these occur just once. The ten largest clones represent roughly 8% of the sample. Trimming takes 5 bases from V and 1 base from J, and the germline ends sit 14 bases apart. The CDR3 runs 15 residues from the cysteine to the phenylalanine. Only the CDR3 DNA is retained, 45 bases long and in frame from the first base. The germline V gene (reference sequence) provides CDR1 LNHDA and CDR2 SQIVND.

This receptor was taken from a human donor who donated a stem cell graft to a child with acute lymphoblastic leukemia. In this chain, TRBV19 is recombined with TRBJ2-5; no D gene is confidently identified. The source was PBMCs from the stem cell graft donor, collected from the stem cell graft. Here the CDR3 is given as CASSPRWGSQETQYF. The DNA is as follows: TGTGCCAGTAGTCCCCGGTGGGGTAGCCAAGAGACCCAGTACTTC. When the CDR3 is completed using the reference TRBV19 and TRBJ2-5 genes on either side, the full variable domain is DGGITQSPKYLFRKEGQNVTLSCEQNLNHDAMYWYRQDPGQGLRLIYYSQIVNDFQKGDIAEGYSVSREKKESFPLTVTSAQKNPTAFYLCASSPRWGSQETQYFGPGTRLLVL.